The 11 T cell receptor beta chains in this list originate from one sample, sequenced in a study of OX40 agonist ivuxolimab in advanced cancers. The table came from immunoSEQ multiplex PCR; TCRdb's copy has only in-frame clones and leaves some out. The data contain around 41,000 clones, around 89% of them singletons. The sample in question was CD4+ or CD8+ T cells sorted from blood, obtained in a trial of the OX40 agonist ivuxolimab. Source of these receptors: an adult with an advanced solid tumor such as melanoma, head and neck, liver or kidney cancer.

The chain has TRBV5-1 and TRBJ2-6; no clear D gene. Germline V gene data show CDR1 as SGHRS and CDR2 as YFSETQ. The CDR3 has 15 residues. V shed 4 bases and J shed 0 bases, with 8 bases lying between them. The CDR3 nucleotides are TGCGCCAGCAGCCGAGAGAGCTCTGGGGCCAACGTCCTGACTTTC. As protein: CASSRESSGANVLTF.

The rearrangement links TRBV6-5 to TRBJ2-1; unclear D gene. Germline CDR1 is MNHEY and CDR2 is SVGAGI. V was pared by 4 bases and J by 9 bases, with 7 bases between. The CDR3 is 11 residues long. In DNA, the CDR3 is TGTGCCAGCAGTTCCGGTGCTGAGCAGTTCTTC. Amino acids: CASSSGAEQFF.

The chain uses TRBV5-4 and TRBJ2-1; 7 nucleotides match TRBD2. The germline V gene encodes CDR1 SGHNT and CDR2 YYREEE (reference sequence). This CDR3 spans 13 amino acids. V gave up 5 bases and J gave up 9 bases; unmatched junction bases: 8. The CDR3 sequence is CASSPRGEGEQFF. CDR3 nucleotide sequence: TGTGCCAGCAGTCCACGGGGGGAGGGTGAGCAGTTCTTC.

The genes are TRBV5-8 and TRBJ1-2; tentatively, D is TRBD1 (5 bases). The ends were cut back, 4 bases at V and 2 bases at J, with 15 bases in the middle. This CDR3 is built from 15 residues. Germline CDR1 and CDR2: SGHTS and YDEGEE. This CDR3 reads CASSRDGGLNYGYTF. The CDR3 nucleotides are TGTGCCAGCAGCCGGGATGGGGGACTGAACTATGGCTACACCTTC.

This clone came up once. J is TRBJ2-3 and V is TRBV5-1; a possible D gene is TRBD1 (5 bases). Germline lookup yields CDR1 SGHRS and CDR2 YFSETQ. The CDR3 runs 14 residues. Deletions cut 4 bases from V and 1 base from J, with 10 bases between. The chain's CDR3 is CASSGAAGTDTQYF. CDR3 DNA sequence: TGCGCCAGCAGCGGGGCGGCAGGCACAGATACGCAGTATTTT. The whole variable domain, remainder taken from reference TRBV5-1 and TRBJ2-3, is KAGVTQTPRYLIKTRGQQVTLSCSPISGHRSVSWYQQTPGQGLQFLFEYFSETQRNKGNFPGRFSGRQFSNSRSEMNVSTLELGDSALYLCASSGAAGTDTQYFGPGTRLTVL.

The chain recombines TRBV4-3 with TRBJ1-2; D is possibly TRBD1 (5 bases). Germline CDR1 and CDR2: LGHNA and YSLEER. V was shortened by 1 base and J by 0 bases, with 9 bases between the two germline ends. The CDR3 is 15 amino acids. The CDR3 DNA follows: TGCGCCAGCAGCCAAGGCGCCAGGGCTAACTATGGCTACACCTTC. Protein product: CASSQGARANYGYTF.

The gene calls are TRBV9 and TRBJ1-2; 9 bases line up with TRBD1. The ends lost 3 bases at V and 8 bases at J; junction bases unmatched: 14. Germline CDR1 is SGDLS and CDR2 is YYNGEE. The CDR3 length is 16 residues. The CDR3 nucleotides read TGTGCCAGCAGCGAGCGGGACAGGGCCTGGTTGAGCGGCTACACCTTC. This sequence encodes CASSERDRAWLSGYTF. The variable domain in full, with the rest retrieved from reference TRBV9 and TRBJ1-2, is DSGVTQTPKHLITATGQRVTLRCSPRSGDLSVYWYQQSLDQGLQFLIQYYNGEERAKGNILERFSAQQFPDLHSELNLSSLELGDSALYFCASSERDRAWLSGYTFGSGTRLTVV.

CDR3 nucleotide sequence: TGCGCCAGCAGCCCTCAAGCGACAGGGGGTAACTATGGCTACACCTTC. It is translated as CASSPQATGGNYGYTF. J is TRBJ1-2 and V is TRBV5-1, with TRBD1 matching over 9 bases. The CDR3 loop spans 16 amino acids. Trimming cost V 4 bases and J 1 base; bases outside gene matches: 8. Germline values: CDR1 SGHRS, CDR2 YFSETQ.

The chain is built from TRBV7-9 and TRBJ1-1; no firm D call. Trimming took 6 bases from V and 1 from J, leaving 9 bases between them. CDR3 length equals 13 residues. The germline V gene encodes CDR1 SEHNR and CDR2 FQNEAQ (reference sequence). CDR3 residues: CASRSTANTEAFF. CDR3 sequence (DNA): TGTGCCAGCAGATCCACAGCGAACACTGAAGCTTTCTTT.

V and J are TRBV6-4 and TRBJ1-1; D is unclear. V lost 4 bases and J 4 bases, leaving 10 bases between the germline ends. The germline CDR1 and CDR2 sequences are MRHNA and SNTAGT. The CDR3 covers 13 residues. The CDR3 sequence: CASSVEGSTEAFF. The CDR3 DNA reads as TGTGCCAGCAGTGTTGAAGGATCCACTGAAGCTTTCTTT.

The V call is TRBV7-3, the J call TRBJ1-1, with D maybe TRBD1 (5 bases). CDR3 length: 14 amino acids. Trimming left V 4 bases short and J 3 bases short, with 12 bases between. Germline assignment: CDR1 SGHTA and CDR2 FQGTGA. CDR3 sequence reads: CASSSRGVDTEAFF. CDR3 nucleotides: TGTGCCAGCAGCTCTCGGGGGGTGGACACTGAAGCTTTCTTT.